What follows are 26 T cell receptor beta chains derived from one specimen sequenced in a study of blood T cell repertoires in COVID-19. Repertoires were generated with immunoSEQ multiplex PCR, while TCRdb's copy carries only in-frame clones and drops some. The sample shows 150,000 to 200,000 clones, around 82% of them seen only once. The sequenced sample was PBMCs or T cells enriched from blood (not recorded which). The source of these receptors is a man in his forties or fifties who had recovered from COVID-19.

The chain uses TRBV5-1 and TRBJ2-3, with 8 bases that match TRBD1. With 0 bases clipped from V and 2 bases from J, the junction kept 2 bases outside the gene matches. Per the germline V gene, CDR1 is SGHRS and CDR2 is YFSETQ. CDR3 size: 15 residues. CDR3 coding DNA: TGCGCCAGCAGCTTGGCAGGGGGCACCACAGATACGCAGTATTTT. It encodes CASSLAGGTTDTQYF.

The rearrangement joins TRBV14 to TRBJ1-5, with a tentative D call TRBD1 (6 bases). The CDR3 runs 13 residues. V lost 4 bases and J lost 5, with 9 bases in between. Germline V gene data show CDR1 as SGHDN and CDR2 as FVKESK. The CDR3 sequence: CASSLRTDQPQHF. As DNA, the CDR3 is TGTGCCAGCAGCCTCAGGACAGATCAGCCCCAGCATTTT.

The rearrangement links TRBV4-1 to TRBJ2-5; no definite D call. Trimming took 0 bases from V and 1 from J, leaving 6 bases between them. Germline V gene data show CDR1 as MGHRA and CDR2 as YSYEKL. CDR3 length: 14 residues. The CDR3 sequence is CASSQEYFQETQYF. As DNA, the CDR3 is TGCGCCAGCAGCCAAGAATACTTCCAAGAGACCCAGTACTTC.

The CDR3 DNA reads TGTGCCAGCAGCATCGGGACAGGGGGCAATCAGCCCCAGCATTTT. It codes for CASSIGTGGNQPQHF. The chain uses TRBV6-5 and TRBJ1-5; 10 bases align to TRBD1. CDR3 length: 15 amino acids. Germline values: CDR1 MNHEY, CDR2 SVGAGI. With 6 bases clipped from V and 2 bases from J, the junction kept 4 bases outside the gene matches.

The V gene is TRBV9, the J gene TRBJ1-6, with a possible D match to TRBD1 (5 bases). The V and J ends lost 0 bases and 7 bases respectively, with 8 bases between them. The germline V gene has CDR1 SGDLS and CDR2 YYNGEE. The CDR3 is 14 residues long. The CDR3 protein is CASSVARENSPLHF. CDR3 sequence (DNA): TGTGCCAGCAGCGTAGCCAGGGAAAATTCACCCCTCCACTTT.

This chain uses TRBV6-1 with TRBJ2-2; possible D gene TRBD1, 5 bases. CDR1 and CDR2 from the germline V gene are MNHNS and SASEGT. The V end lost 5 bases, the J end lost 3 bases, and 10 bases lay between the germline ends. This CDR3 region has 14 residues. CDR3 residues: CASSLSRDTGELFF. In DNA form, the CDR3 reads TGTGCCAGCAGTCTTTCCAGGGACACCGGGGAGCTGTTTTTT.

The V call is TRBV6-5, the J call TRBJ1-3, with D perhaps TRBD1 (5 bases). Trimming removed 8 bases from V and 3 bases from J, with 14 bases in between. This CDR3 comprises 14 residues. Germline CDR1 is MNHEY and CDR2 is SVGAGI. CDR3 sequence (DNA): TGTGCCAGCCGCGTGTGGCAGGGTGGAAACACCATATATTTT. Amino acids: CASRVWQGGNTIYF.

The CDR3 DNA follows: TGTGCCAGCAGCCAAGATTTCGGTGAGGGGGAAGAGACCCAGTACTTC. This sequence encodes CASSQDFGEGEETQYF. The V call is TRBV14, the J call TRBJ2-5; tentative D call: TRBD1 (6 bases). Germline V gene sequence: CDR1 SGHDN, CDR2 FVKESK. V lost 0 bases to trimming and J lost 3 bases, with 14 bases between them. This CDR3 spans 16 amino acids.

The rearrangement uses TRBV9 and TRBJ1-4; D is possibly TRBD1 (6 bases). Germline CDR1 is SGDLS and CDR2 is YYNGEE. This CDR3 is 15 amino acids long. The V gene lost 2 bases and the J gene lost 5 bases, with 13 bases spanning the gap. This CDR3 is CASSVGGLWNEKLFF. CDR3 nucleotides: TGTGCCAGCAGCGTTGGGGGCCTCTGGAATGAAAAACTGTTTTTT.

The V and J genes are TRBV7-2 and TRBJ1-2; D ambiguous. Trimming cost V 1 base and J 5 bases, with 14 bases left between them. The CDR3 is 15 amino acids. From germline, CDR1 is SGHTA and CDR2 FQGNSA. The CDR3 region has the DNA TGTGCCAGCAGCTTAGTGCGGGGTTTGACGTATGGCTACACCTTC. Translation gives CASSLVRGLTYGYTF.

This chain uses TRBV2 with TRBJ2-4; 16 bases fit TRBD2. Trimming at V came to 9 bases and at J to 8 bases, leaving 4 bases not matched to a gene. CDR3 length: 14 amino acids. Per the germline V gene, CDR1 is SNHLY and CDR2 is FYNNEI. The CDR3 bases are TGTGCCAGGGGACTAGCGGGGGGGTCGGACATTCAGTACTTC. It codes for CARGLAGGSDIQYF.

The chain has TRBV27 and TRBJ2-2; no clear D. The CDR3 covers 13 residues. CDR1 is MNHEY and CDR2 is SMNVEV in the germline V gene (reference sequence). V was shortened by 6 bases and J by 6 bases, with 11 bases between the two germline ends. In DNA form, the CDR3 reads TGTGCCAGCAGCCTATTGAGGTCCGGGGAGCTGTTTTTT. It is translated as CASSLLRSGELFF.

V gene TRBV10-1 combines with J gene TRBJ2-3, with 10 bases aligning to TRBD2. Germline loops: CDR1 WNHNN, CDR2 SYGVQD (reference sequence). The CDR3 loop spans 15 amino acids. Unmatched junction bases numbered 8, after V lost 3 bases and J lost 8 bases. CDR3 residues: CASSEQRGGLGTQYF. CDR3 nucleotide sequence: TGCGCCAGCAGTGAACAGCGGGGGGGCCTCGGTACGCAGTATTTT.

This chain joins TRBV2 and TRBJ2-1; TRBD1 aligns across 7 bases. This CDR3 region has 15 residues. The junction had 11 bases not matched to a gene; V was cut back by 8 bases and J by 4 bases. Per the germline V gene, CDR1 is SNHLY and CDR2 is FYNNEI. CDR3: CASSPSGQLYNEQFF. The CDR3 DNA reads TGTGCCAGCTCGCCGTCGGGACAGTTATACAATGAGCAGTTCTTC.

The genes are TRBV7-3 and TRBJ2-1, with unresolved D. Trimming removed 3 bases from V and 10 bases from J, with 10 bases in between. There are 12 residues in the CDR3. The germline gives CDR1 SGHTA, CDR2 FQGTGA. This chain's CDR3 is CASSLTSREQFF. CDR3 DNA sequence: TGTGCCAGCAGCTTGACAAGCCGGGAGCAGTTCTTC.

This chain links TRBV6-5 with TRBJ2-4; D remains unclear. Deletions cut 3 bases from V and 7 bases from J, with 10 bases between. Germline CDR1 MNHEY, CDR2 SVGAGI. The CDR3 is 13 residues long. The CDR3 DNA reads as TGTGCCAGCAGTTATGATAGTAAGAACATTCAGTACTTC. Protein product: CASSYDSKNIQYF.

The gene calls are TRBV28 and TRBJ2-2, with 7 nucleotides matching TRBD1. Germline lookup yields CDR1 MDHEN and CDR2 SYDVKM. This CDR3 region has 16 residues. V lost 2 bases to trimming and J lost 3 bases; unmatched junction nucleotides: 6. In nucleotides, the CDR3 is TGTGCCAGCAGTTTAGAAGGGGGCGCGTACACCGGGGAGCTGTTTTTT. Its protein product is CASSLEGGAYTGELFF.

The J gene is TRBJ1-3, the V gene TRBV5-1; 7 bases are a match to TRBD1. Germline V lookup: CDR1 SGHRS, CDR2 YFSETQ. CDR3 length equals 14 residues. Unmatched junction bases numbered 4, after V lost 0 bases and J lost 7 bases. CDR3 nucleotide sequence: TGCGCCAGCAGCTTGGGACAGGGATTCAACACCATATATTTT. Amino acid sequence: CASSLGQGFNTIYF. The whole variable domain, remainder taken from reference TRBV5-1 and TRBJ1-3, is KAGVTQTPRYLIKTRGQQVTLSCSPISGHRSVSWYQQTPGQGLQFLFEYFSETQRNKGNFPGRFSGRQFSNSRSEMNVSTLELGDSALYLCASSLGQGFNTIYFGEGSWLTVV.

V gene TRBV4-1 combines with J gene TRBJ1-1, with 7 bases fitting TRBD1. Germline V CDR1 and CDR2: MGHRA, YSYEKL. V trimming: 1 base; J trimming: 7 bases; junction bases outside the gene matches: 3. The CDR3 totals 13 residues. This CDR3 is CASSQGQGDEAFF. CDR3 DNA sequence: TGCGCCAGCAGCCAAGGTCAGGGGGATGAAGCTTTCTTT.

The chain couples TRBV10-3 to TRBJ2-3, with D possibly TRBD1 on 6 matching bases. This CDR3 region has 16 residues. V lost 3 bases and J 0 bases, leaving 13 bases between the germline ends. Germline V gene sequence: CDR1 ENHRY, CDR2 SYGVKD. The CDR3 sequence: CAISEGQSTSTDTQYF. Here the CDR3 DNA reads TGTGCCATCAGTGAAGGACAGTCTACTAGCACAGATACGCAGTATTTT.

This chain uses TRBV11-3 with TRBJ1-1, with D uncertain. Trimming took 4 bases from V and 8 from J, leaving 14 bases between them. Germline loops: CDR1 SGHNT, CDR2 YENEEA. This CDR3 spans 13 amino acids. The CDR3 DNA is TGTGCCAGCAGCTACTACCCTGGATCAGAAGCTTTCTTT. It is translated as CASSYYPGSEAFF.

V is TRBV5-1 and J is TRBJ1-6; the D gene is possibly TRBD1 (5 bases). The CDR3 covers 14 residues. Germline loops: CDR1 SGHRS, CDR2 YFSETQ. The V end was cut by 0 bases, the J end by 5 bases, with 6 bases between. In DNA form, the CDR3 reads TGCGCCAGCAGCTTGGGGGGCAATAATTCACCCCTCCACTTT. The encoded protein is CASSLGGNNSPLHF. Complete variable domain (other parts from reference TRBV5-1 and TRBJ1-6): KAGVTQTPRYLIKTRGQQVTLSCSPISGHRSVSWYQQTPGQGLQFLFEYFSETQRNKGNFPGRFSGRQFSNSRSEMNVSTLELGDSALYLCASSLGGNNSPLHFGNGTRLTVT.

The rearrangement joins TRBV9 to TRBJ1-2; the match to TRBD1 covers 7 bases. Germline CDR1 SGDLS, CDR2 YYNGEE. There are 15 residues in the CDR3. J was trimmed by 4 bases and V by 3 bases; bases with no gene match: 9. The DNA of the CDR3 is TGTGCCAGCAGCGGAACAGGGGAGAGAAGCTATGGCTACACCTTC. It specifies CASSGTGERSYGYTF.

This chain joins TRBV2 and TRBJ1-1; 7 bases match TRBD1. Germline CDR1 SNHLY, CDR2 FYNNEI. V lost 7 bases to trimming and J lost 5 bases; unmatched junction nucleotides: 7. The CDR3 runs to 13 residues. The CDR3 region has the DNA TGTGCCAGCAATCAAGACAGGGCTACTGAAGCTTTCTTT. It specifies CASNQDRATEAFF.

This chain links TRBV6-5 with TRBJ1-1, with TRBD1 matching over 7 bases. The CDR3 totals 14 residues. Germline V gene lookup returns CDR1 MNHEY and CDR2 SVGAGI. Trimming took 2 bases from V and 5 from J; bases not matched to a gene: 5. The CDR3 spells CASSYIQGRTEAFF. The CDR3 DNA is TGTGCCAGCAGTTACATACAGGGGAGGACTGAAGCTTTCTTT.

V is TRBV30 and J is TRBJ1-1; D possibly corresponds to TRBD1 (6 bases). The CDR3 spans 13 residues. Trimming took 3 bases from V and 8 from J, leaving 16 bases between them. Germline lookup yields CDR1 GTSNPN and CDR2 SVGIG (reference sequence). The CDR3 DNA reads TGTGCCTGGAGATCACAGGGTACGAGGGAAGCTTTCTTT. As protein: CAWRSQGTREAFF.